The next 7 T cell receptor beta chains were all read from a single sample in a study of low-dose radiotherapy and immunotherapy resistance in tumors. The time point was: after trial treatment. The treatment: LDRT plus nivolumab, ipilimumab, low-dose cyclophosphamide and aspirin (RACIN trial). Covering alpha and beta chains, TRAV- and TRBV-specific primers were used for the first-strand cDNA. TCRs underwent roughly 19 PCR cycles of amplification with a constant-region primer and V-primer adapter. MiXCR, applied by TCRdb to the reads, yields one record per CDR3 protein. The repertoire holds fewer than 50,000 distinct CDR3 sequences, with less than 30% as singletons. The specimen comprised PBMCs, sampled after low-dose radiotherapy plus immunotherapy. The receptor set was obtained from a male donor with prostate cancer.

This clonotype was found many times. The chain employs TRBV15 and TRBJ1-4, with 8 bases fitting TRBD1. CDR1 and CDR2 from the germline V gene are LNHNV and YYDKDF (reference sequence). V was clipped by 1 base and J by 8 bases; unmatched bases: 9. The CDR3 extends over 16 amino acids. CDR3 nucleotide sequence: TGTGCCACCAGCAGAGGACGACTCGACAGGGGAGAAAAACTGTTTTTT. This translates into CATSRGRLDRGEKLFF. The full variable domain, in which reference TRBV15 and TRBJ1-4 provide the parts outside the CDR3, is DAMVIQNPRYQVTQFGKPVTLSCSQTLNHNVMYWYQQKSSQAPKLLFHYYDKDFNNEADTPDNFQSRRPNTSFCFLDIRSPGLGDTAMYLCATSRGRLDRGEKLFFGSGTQLSVL.

This clonotype was detected many times. The rearrangement joins TRBV11-2 to TRBJ2-7; D unclear. Between the trimmed V and J ends, which lost 5 bases and 3 bases, there was a span of 14 bases. Germline CDR1 and CDR2: SGHAT and FQNNGV. The CDR3 length is 14 residues. The DNA for the CDR3 is TGTGCCAGCAGCCCCCGGGTGACCCGCTACGAGCAGTACTTC. Its translation: CASSPRVTRYEQYF.

This clonotype was detected many times. The chain is built from TRBV7-3 and TRBJ2-5, with a possible D match to TRBD1 (8 bases). Per the germline V gene, CDR1 is SGHTA and CDR2 is FQGTGA. The CDR3 contains 15 residues. Trimming cost V 5 bases and J 2 bases, with 15 bases left between them. CDR3 sequence reads: CASSQQGGKQETQYF. In DNA, the CDR3 is TGTGCCAGCAGCCAACAGGGGGGGAAGCAAGAGACCCAGTACTTC.

The chain is built from TRBV29-1 and TRBJ2-7, with 7 nucleotides matching TRBD1. After removal of 7 bases from V and 3 bases from J, the junction contained 6 bases not matched to a gene. The germline gives CDR1 SQVTM, CDR2 ANQGSEA. There are 12 residues in the CDR3. The CDR3 spells CSAGTESYEQYF. In nucleotides, the CDR3 is TGCAGCGCTGGGACAGAAAGCTACGAGCAGTACTTC.

This clonotype was seen many times. The V and J genes are TRBV6-2 or TRBV6-3 and TRBJ2-7, with 10 bases matching TRBD2. The CDR3 extends over 15 amino acids. With V trimmed by 7 bases and J by 1 base, 7 bases remained unmatched. Germline V gene sequence: CDR1 MNHEY, CDR2 SVGEGT. The CDR3 sequence: CASTPGTSESYEQYF. The CDR3 DNA follows: TGTGCCAGCACCCCCGGGACTAGCGAATCCTACGAGCAGTACTTC.

As to this clonotype: One end of the junction is discordant with germline, which a read error may explain. V usage is TRBV28 and J usage is TRBJ2-7; 9 bases fit TRBD2. The CDR3 is 14 residues long. Germline lookup yields CDR1 MDHEN and CDR2 SYDVKM. The DNA of the CDR3 is TGTGCCAGCAGCCGCGGGGGGGGGCCCTACGAGCATTACTTC. Its protein product is CASSRGGGPYEHYF.

This clonotype showed up many times. The J gene is TRBJ2-2, the V gene TRBV11-2, with D perhaps TRBD1 or TRBD2 (5 bases each). This CDR3 comprises 14 residues. The germline gives CDR1 SGHAT, CDR2 FQNNGV. Trimming stripped 5 bases from V and 4 bases from J, with 11 bases between. The CDR3 DNA reads TGTGCCAGCAGCATTAGTGGGGGCACCGGGGAGCTGTTTTTT. As protein: CASSISGGTGELFF.